The entry that follows covers one T cell receptor beta chain sequence. Using the 5' RACE reads, TCRdb records one entry per CDR3 protein without DNA. The sample has 500,000 or so distinct CDR3 sequences. The data derive from a study of T cells expressing NK-cell markers. Study-level background: CD3+CD56+NKG2C+, CD3+CD56+NKG2C- and CD3+CD56-NKG2C+ T cells, once sorted, supplied the TCR beta repertoires.

Germline CDR1 and CDR2: SGHTA and FQGTGA. This CDR3 has 15 residues. This clonotype was obtained from a man younger than 35 in good health. The source material was blood T cells: a sorted CD56 or NKG2C T cell subset, CD4+ or CD8+ T cells, or bulk PBMC T cells (not recorded which). The chain combines TRBV7-3 with TRBJ2-1; TCRdb's D gene call, TRBD1, goes unchecked for lack of DNA. The CDR3 loop is CASSLAPNRVYEQFF.